A single sample is the source of the 18 T cell receptor beta chains below, sequenced in a study of blood T cell repertoires in COVID-19. The method was immunoSEQ multiplex PCR; TCRdb's version includes in-frame clones alone and lacks a portion of them. In the table there are about 150,000 clones, nearly 80% of which are singletons. Specimen: peripheral blood. The origin of the receptors is a man older than 75 with acute or convalescent COVID-19.

The rearrangement joins TRBV7-2 to TRBJ2-7; 7 nucleotides line up with TRBD1. This CDR3 has 14 amino acids. V lost 4 bases and J lost 10; bases outside the gene matches: 13. Germline CDR1 SGHTA, CDR2 FQGNSA. CDR3 sequence: CASSSDRISVGQYF. The CDR3 DNA sequence: TGTGCCAGCAGCTCGGACAGGATCTCCGTCGGTCAGTACTTC.

The J gene is TRBJ2-7, the V gene TRBV16; TRBD1 matches at 10 bases. The V segment lost 5 bases and the J segment 2 bases; nucleotides outside the gene matches: 18. The CDR3 length is 19 residues. Germline V gene sequence: CDR1 KGHSY, CDR2 FQNENV. The CDR3 protein is CASSFTGTGDPRGPYEQYV. Here the CDR3 DNA reads TGTGCCAGCAGCTTTACCGGGACAGGGGACCCGAGAGGACCCTACGAGCAGTACGTC.

The rearrangement uses TRBV24-1 and TRBJ2-7, with 7 bases that match TRBD1. The germline V gene has CDR1 KGHDR and CDR2 SFDVKD. V lost 3 bases to trimming and J lost 10 bases; unmatched junction nucleotides: 8. The CDR3 has 13 amino acids. The DNA for the CDR3 is TGTGCCACCAGTGATGGGAACAGGGGAACACAGTACTTC. It yields the protein CATSDGNRGTQYF.

The chain employs TRBV30 and TRBJ1-1; possible D gene TRBD1, 5 bases. The V gene's germline CDR1 is GTSNPN and CDR2 SVGIG (reference sequence). This CDR3 has 14 amino acids. Trimming cost V 0 bases and J 5 bases, with 13 bases left between them. The CDR3 loop is CAWSVWGERTEAFF. CDR3 sequence (DNA): TGTGCCTGGAGTGTGTGGGGGGAAAGGACTGAAGCTTTCTTT. Full variable domain (missing parts from reference TRBV30 and TRBJ1-1): SQTIHQWPATLVQPVGSPLSLECTVEGTSNPNLYWYRQAAGRGLQLLFYSVGIGQISSEVPQNLSASRPQDRQFILSSKKLLLSDSGFYLCAWSVWGERTEAFFGQGTRLTVV.

The rearrangement links TRBV7-6 to TRBJ1-6; D is possibly TRBD1 (6 bases). This CDR3 is 18 amino acids long. Germline loops: CDR1 SGHVS, CDR2 FNYEAQ. V was clipped by 4 bases and J by 0 bases, with 16 bases between them. CDR3: CASSSSGGGLSYNSPLHF. Written as DNA, the CDR3 is TGTGCCAGCAGCTCATCGGGAGGGGGACTCTCCTATAATTCACCCCTCCACTTT.

The CDR3, as DNA: TGTGCCAGCAGTCGCGGACTAGCGGGATACGAGCAGTACGTC. Its protein product is CASSRGLAGYEQYV. The chain uses TRBV2 and TRBJ2-7; 12 nucleotides match TRBD2. Germline V gives CDR1 SNHLY, CDR2 FYNNEI. This CDR3 contains 14 residues. V was clipped by 5 bases and J by 4 bases; unmatched bases: 3.

The chain has TRBV2 and TRBJ2-1; 11 bases line up with TRBD2. Trimming removed 0 bases from V and 7 bases from J; junction bases left unmatched: 8. The CDR3 runs 17 residues. Germline V CDR1 and CDR2: SNHLY, FYNNEI. DNA of the CDR3: TGTGCCAGCAGTGAAGCCCGACTAGCGGGGCTTCCAAATGAGCAGTTCTTC. Translating gives CASSEARLAGLPNEQFF.

J is TRBJ1-1 and V is TRBV11-2; D unresolved. There are 13 residues in the CDR3. V lost 8 bases to trimming and J lost 0 bases, with 10 bases between them. From germline, CDR1 is SGHAT and CDR2 FQNNGV. The CDR3 DNA sequence: TGTGCCAGCGGGAGGGATGTGAACACTGAAGCTTTCTTT. Translation gives CASGRDVNTEAFF.

This clone occurred a few times. V is TRBV19 and J is TRBJ1-1, with D possibly matching TRBD1 (6 bases). Trimming cost V 10 bases and J 2 bases, with 11 bases left between them. Germline values: CDR1 LNHDA, CDR2 SQIVND (reference sequence). The CDR3 is 12 amino acids. This CDR3 is CATGQFNTEAFF. CDR3 DNA: TGTGCCACAGGACAGTTTAACACTGAAGCTTTCTTT. Drawing the rest from reference TRBV19 and TRBJ1-1, the complete variable domain is DGGITQSPKYLFRKEGQNVTLSCEQNLNHDAMYWYRQDPGQGLRLIYYSQIVNDFQKGDIAEGYSVSREKKESFPLTVTSAQKNPTAFYLCATGQFNTEAFFGQGTRLTVV.

This chain connects TRBV9 to TRBJ1-5; D possibly corresponds to TRBD1 (6 bases). Germline CDR1 is SGDLS and CDR2 is YYNGEE. Between the trimmed V and J ends, which lost 4 bases and 6 bases, there was a span of 20 bases. This CDR3 has 16 amino acids. CDR3 nucleotide sequence: TGTGCCAGCAGCTCTAGCGTTGGGGGGGCGGGTCAGCCCCAGCATTTT. This gives the protein CASSSSVGGAGQPQHF.

The chain joins TRBV5-1 to TRBJ2-1; 12 nucleotides agree with TRBD2. J was trimmed by 10 bases and V by 4 bases; bases with no gene match: 12. The CDR3 consists of 16 residues. Germline CDR1 and CDR2: SGHRS and YFSETQ. CDR3 coding DNA: TGCGCCAGCAGCATTACGACTAGCGGGGGCTTCGGGGAGCAGTTCTTC. Residues: CASSITTSGGFGEQFF. The full variable domain, completed using reference TRBV5-1 and TRBJ2-1, is KAGVTQTPRYLIKTRGQQVTLSCSPISGHRSVSWYQQTPGQGLQFLFEYFSETQRNKGNFPGRFSGRQFSNSRSEMNVSTLELGDSALYLCASSITTSGGFGEQFFGPGTRLTVL.

This chain links TRBV19 with TRBJ1-6, with 8 positions matching TRBD1. Germline V gives CDR1 LNHDA, CDR2 SQIVND (reference sequence). V was pared by 7 bases and J by 7 bases, with 6 bases of the junction left unmatched. The CDR3 loop spans 14 amino acids. Here the CDR3 reads CASTPGQANSPLHF. In nucleotides, the CDR3 is TGTGCCAGTACCCCGGGACAGGCGAATTCACCCCTCCACTTT.

This clone has just one count. The CDR3 coding sequence is TGTGCCAGCAGTTTGGGGACAGTCACCTACGAGCAGTACGTC. This translates into CASSLGTVTYEQYV. The V gene is TRBV28, the J gene TRBJ2-7; 7 bases agree with TRBD1. V trimming: 3 bases; J trimming: 2 bases; junction bases outside the gene matches: 4. CDR1 and CDR2 from the germline V gene are MDHEN and SYDVKM. The CDR3 covers 14 residues.

J is TRBJ1-4 and V is TRBV5-1; 9 bases agree with TRBD1. Germline V gene data show CDR1 as SGHRS and CDR2 as YFSETQ. The V and J ends lost 5 bases and 6 bases, in that order; junction bases with no gene match: 11. The CDR3 has 16 amino acids. The CDR3 region has the DNA TGCGCCAGCAGTCGAAGTCCGGGACAGGGATATGAAAAACTGTTTTTT. It translates to CASSRSPGQGYEKLFF. The whole variable domain, remainder taken from reference TRBV5-1 and TRBJ1-4, is KAGVTQTPRYLIKTRGQQVTLSCSPISGHRSVSWYQQTPGQGLQFLFEYFSETQRNKGNFPGRFSGRQFSNSRSEMNVSTLELGDSALYLCASSRSPGQGYEKLFFGSGTQLSVL.

The rearrangement links TRBV7-3 to TRBJ1-1; D call uncertain. Germline V lookup: CDR1 SGHTA, CDR2 FQGTGA. CDR3 length equals 13 residues. Trimming cost V 5 bases and J 8 bases, with 15 bases left between them. The CDR3 loop is CASSTNIGTEAFF. Here the CDR3 DNA reads TGTGCCAGCAGCACTAACATAGGAACCGAAGCTTTCTTT. Complete variable domain (other parts from reference TRBV7-3 and TRBJ1-1): GAGVSQTPSNKVTEKGKYVELRCDPISGHTALYWYRQSLGQGPEFLIYFQGTGAADDSGLPNDRFFAVRPEGSVSTLKIQRTERGDSAVYLCASSTNIGTEAFFGQGTRLTVV.

The CDR3 region has the DNA TGTGCCAGCAGCTTAGCGGGCAGACACACTGAAGCTTTCTTT. This translates into CASSLAGRHTEAFF. This chain joins TRBV7-9 and TRBJ1-1, with no clear D. Germline lookup yields CDR1 SEHNR and CDR2 FQNEAQ (reference sequence). V was clipped by 0 bases and J by 3 bases, with 8 bases between them. The CDR3 is made up of 14 amino acids.

This clone has just a few counts. The chain combines TRBV11-3 with TRBJ1-2; no firm D call. Germline V gene sequence: CDR1 SGHNT, CDR2 YENEEA. CDR3 length equals 15 residues. V lost 0 bases to trimming and J lost 3 bases, with 11 bases between them. The CDR3 loop reads CASSLDGGKDYGYTF. The CDR3 DNA reads TGTGCCAGCAGCTTAGACGGAGGGAAGGACTATGGCTACACCTTC.

This clone was counted between two and nine times. The J gene is TRBJ2-2, the V gene TRBV19, with D tentatively TRBD1 (6 bases). The germline CDR1 and CDR2 sequences are LNHDA and SQIVND (reference sequence). V was pared by 9 bases and J by 1 base, with 15 bases between. CDR3 length: 15 amino acids. This CDR3 reads CASQLAGVNTGELFF. For the CDR3, the DNA is TGTGCCAGCCAACTGGCAGGGGTGAACACCGGGGAGCTGTTTTTT.